The 10 T cell receptor beta chains below were found in one sample sequenced in a study of CD8 T cells in ankylosing spondylitis. Each CDR3 protein gets one entry after TCRdb re-called the 5' RACE reads with MiXCR. The sample lists about 130,000 distinct CDR3 sequences, approximately 15% occurring once. The sequencing input was blood, either unsorted or a sorted T cell fraction (not recorded which). Receptors originate from a female donor with ankylosing spondylitis or in good health (not recorded which).

As to this clonotype: A much larger clone differs from this one at a single base, so this may be a read error. The chain links TRBV20-1 to TRBJ1-1; TRBD1 might be the D (5 bases). Germline V gives CDR1 DFQATT, CDR2 SNEGSKA (reference sequence). The length of the CDR3 is 14 residues. The CDR3 sequence is CGARDPGVNTEAFF. In DNA form, the CDR3 reads TGCGGTGCTAGAGATCCGGGGGTGAACACTGAAGCTTTCTTT.

This clonotype was observed a few times. V and J are TRBV20-1 and TRBJ1-2; TRBD1 matches 10 bases. CDR3 length equals 15 residues. Unmatched junction bases numbered 3, after V lost 1 base and J lost 1 base. Germline CDR1 is DFQATT and CDR2 is SNEGSKA (reference sequence). The CDR3 coding sequence is TGCAGTGCTAGAGGGGACAGGGGAAATAACTATGGCTACACCTTC. This codes for CSARGDRGNNYGYTF.

The chain combines TRBV3-1 with TRBJ2-2, with unresolved D. V was pared by 1 base and J by 6 bases, with 6 bases between. CDR3 length equals 13 residues. From germline, CDR1 is LGHDT and CDR2 YNNKEL (reference sequence). In DNA form, the CDR3 reads TGTGCCAGCAGCCAAGGCCTCCCCGGGGAGCTGTTTTTT. Encoded protein: CASSQGLPGELFF.

The chain joins TRBV30 to TRBJ2-5; TRBD1 matches 11 bases. CDR3 size: 15 residues. CDR1 is GTSNPN and CDR2 is SVGIG in the germline V gene (reference sequence). The V segment lost 7 bases and the J segment 3 bases; nucleotides outside the gene matches: 10. This CDR3 is CAFSGTGGIEETQYF. The CDR3 DNA reads TGTGCCTTTTCCGGGACAGGGGGAATTGAAGAGACCCAGTACTTC.

Turning to this clonotype: Germline and junction disagree at one end, which may indicate a read error. The chain combines TRBV12-3 or TRBV12-4 with TRBJ2-7; D call uncertain. The CDR3 has 11 amino acids. Here the CDR3 reads CTSSLSHEQYF. CDR3 bases: TGTACCAGCAGTTTATCCCACGAGCAGTACTTC.

This clonotype has more than one count but fewer than ten. This chain joins TRBV11-2 and TRBJ2-1; 13 bases fit TRBD2. The germline V gene has CDR1 SGHAT and CDR2 FQNNGV. The CDR3 runs 18 residues. V shed 5 bases and J 7 bases; nucleotides not matched to a gene: 14. This CDR3 is CASSPQPSLAGGPNEQFF. For the CDR3, the DNA is TGTGCCAGCAGCCCCCAACCCTCACTAGCGGGAGGGCCAAATGAGCAGTTCTTC.

The chain couples TRBV11-2 to TRBJ2-3, with 7 bases that match TRBD2. The CDR3 extends over 16 amino acids. Per germline, CDR1 SGHAT and CDR2 FQNNGV. Trimming took 4 bases from V and 2 from J; bases not matched to a gene: 9. CDR3 nucleotides: TGTGCCAGCAGCTCGGAATACGGGGGGAACACAGATACGCAGTATTTT. Translation: CASSSEYGGNTDTQYF.

This chain connects TRBV25-1 to TRBJ2-3, with 7 bases matching TRBD2. The CDR3 runs 15 residues. With V trimmed by 3 bases and J by 4 bases, 7 bases remained unmatched. CDR1 MGHDK and CDR2 SYGVNS come from the germline V gene. The chain's CDR3 is CASSEGGGRPDTQYF. CDR3 bases: TGTGCCAGCAGTGAGGGGGGGGGTAGGCCAGATACGCAGTATTTT.

This clonotype came up a few times. This chain joins TRBV20-1 and TRBJ2-5; weak D call: TRBD2 (6 bases). The CDR3 extends over 10 amino acids. Germline-derived CDR1 and CDR2 are DFQATT and SNEGSKA (reference sequence). V was shortened by 7 bases and J by 9 bases, with 12 bases between the two germline ends. The CDR3 loop is CSGSPGAQYF. DNA for the CDR3: TGCAGTGGTTCCCCGGGGGCCCAGTACTTC.

CDR3 amino acids: CASSPQSMNTEAFF. Here the CDR3 DNA reads TGTGCCAGCTCACCCCAATCTATGAACACTGAAGCTTTCTTT. The V call is TRBV18, the J call TRBJ1-1; D is ambiguous. Trimming stripped 3 bases from V and 0 bases from J, with 8 bases between. Germline-derived CDR1 and CDR2 are KGHSH and LQKENI. The CDR3 length is 14 residues.